Below, 12 T cell receptor beta chains from the same sample are listed, as sequenced in a study of cytomegalovirus exposure and HLA in healthy donors. Assay: immunoSEQ multiplex PCR; the TCRdb copy retains only in-frame clones and omits some. The table records approximately 150,000 clones, approximately 89% of them present only once. The sequenced material came from PBMCs. Every receptor here comes from a man aged 18 to 30 in good health and CMV-seropositive.

V gene TRBV6-6 combines with J gene TRBJ2-5; 9 nucleotides match TRBD2. The CDR3 runs to 16 residues. The germline V gene has CDR1 MNHNY and CDR2 SVGAGI (reference sequence). Trimming removed 1 base from V and 5 bases from J; junction bases left unmatched: 8. CDR3 bases: TGTGCCAGCAGTTACTTAGCGGGAGCCCCGGGGGAGACCCAGTACTTC. Translation: CASSYLAGAPGETQYF.

This clone has more than one count but fewer than ten. J is TRBJ1-5 and V is TRBV2; D is ambiguous. The CDR3 extends over 14 amino acids. V dropped 7 bases and J dropped 0 bases, with 10 bases sitting between them. Germline lookup yields CDR1 SNHLY and CDR2 FYNNEI. This CDR3 is CASTRVVSNQPQHF. DNA for the CDR3: TGTGCCAGCACTCGAGTGGTTAGCAATCAGCCCCAGCATTTT.

The chain recombines TRBV15 with TRBJ1-1, with a possible D match to TRBD1 (5 bases). Germline V CDR1 and CDR2: LNHNV, YYDKDF (reference sequence). Trimming cost V 8 bases and J 5 bases, with 15 bases left between them. The CDR3 is 13 amino acids. The CDR3 DNA reads TGTGCCACCGGAGGGACGGCGAAGACTGAAGCTTTCTTT. This encodes CATGGTAKTEAFF.

V gene TRBV6-5 combines with J gene TRBJ2-7; TRBD2 might be the D (6 bases). The germline V gene has CDR1 MNHEY and CDR2 SVGAGI. This CDR3 region has 14 residues. V gave up 2 bases and J gave up 3 bases, with 11 bases separating them. The CDR3 loop is CASSYGRDSYEQYF. CDR3 nucleotide sequence: TGTGCCAGCAGTTACGGGCGGGATAGCTACGAGCAGTACTTC.

This rearrangement joins TRBV27 to TRBJ1-4; 10 bases map to TRBD1. The length of the CDR3 is 14 residues. Germline-derived CDR1 and CDR2 are MNHEY and SMNVEV (reference sequence). V was pared by 4 bases and J by 7 bases, with 3 bases of the junction left unmatched. CDR3 coding DNA: TGTGCCAGCAGTTATCGGGACAGGGGTGAAAAACTGTTTTTT. Translation gives CASSYRDRGEKLFF.

V is TRBV30 and J is TRBJ2-7, with D maybe TRBD1 (5 bases). CDR1 GTSNPN and CDR2 SVGIG come from the germline V gene (reference sequence). Trimming took 3 bases from V and 0 from J, leaving 18 bases between them. The CDR3 is made up of 16 amino acids. CDR3 amino acids: CAWRSQGSPSSYEQYF. The CDR3 bases are TGTGCCTGGAGGTCTCAGGGCTCTCCTAGCTCCTACGAGCAGTACTTC.

This chain links TRBV6-5 with TRBJ2-1, with D maybe TRBD1 (6 bases). The CDR3 sequence is 13 residues long. Trimming took off 6 bases at V and 4 bases at J, with 10 bases between the two ends. Germline V gene lookup returns CDR1 MNHEY and CDR2 SVGAGI. CDR3 loop: CASRTGTYNEQFF. The CDR3 nucleotides read TGTGCCAGCAGAACCGGGACATACAATGAGCAGTTCTTC.

The gene calls are TRBV6-1 and TRBJ2-7, with 7 nucleotides matching TRBD1. Germline assignment: CDR1 MNHNS and CDR2 SASEGT. With 0 bases clipped from V and 4 bases from J, the junction kept 12 bases outside the gene matches. The CDR3 spans 17 residues. The CDR3 loop is CASSEAQPGTVVYEQYF. The CDR3, as DNA: TGTGCCAGCAGTGAAGCTCAACCCGGGACAGTGGTATACGAGCAGTACTTC.

The chain links TRBV5-4 to TRBJ2-3; 10 positions match TRBD2. The CDR3 has 18 residues. Per germline, CDR1 SGHNT and CDR2 YYREEE (reference sequence). Trimming at V came to 4 bases and at J to 3 bases, leaving 14 bases not matched to a gene. Here the CDR3 reads CASSQLAGVVVGTDTQYF. Here the CDR3 DNA reads TGTGCCAGCAGCCAGCTAGCGGGAGTAGTCGTCGGTACAGATACGCAGTATTTT. The variable domain in full, completed from reference TRBV5-4 and TRBJ2-3, reads ETGVTQSPTHLIKTRGQQVTLRCSSQSGHNTVSWYQQALGQGPQFIFQYYREEENGRGNFPPRFSGLQFPNYSSELNVNALELDDSALYLCASSQLAGVVVGTDTQYFGPGTRLTVL.

The gene calls are TRBV4-2 and TRBJ2-5; the match to TRBD2 covers 9 bases. V lost 4 bases to trimming and J lost 3 bases; unmatched junction nucleotides: 6. The CDR3 loop spans 15 amino acids. CDR1 LGHNA and CDR2 YNFKEQ come from the germline V gene. CDR3 residues: CASSPRTSEKETQYF. The CDR3 nucleotides read TGTGCCAGCAGCCCGCGGACTAGCGAGAAAGAGACCCAGTACTTC.

J is TRBJ2-3 and V is TRBV7-2, with 9 nucleotides matching TRBD2. This CDR3 has 16 amino acids. V shed 8 bases and J 0 bases; nucleotides not matched to a gene: 9. CDR1 and CDR2 (germline): SGHTA, FQGNSA. The CDR3 DNA sequence: TGTGCCAGCTCAAGAGGGACTAGCTATAGCACAGATACGCAGTATTTT. Its protein is CASSRGTSYSTDTQYF.

The V call is TRBV29-1, the J call TRBJ2-6, with TRBD2 as a possible D gene (6 bases). The germline CDR1 and CDR2 sequences are SQVTM and ANQGSEA. V was cut by 7 bases and J by 1 base, with 14 bases left in between. The CDR3 contains 15 residues. The CDR3 bases are TGCAGCGCAACCCCCGGGGGATCTGGGGCCAACGTCCTGACTTTC. Its translation is CSATPGGSGANVLTF.